This entry concerns a single T cell receptor (beta chain). Its specificity is unknown. This sample was taken from a study of molecular identifiers for immune sequencing clone quantification. Points from the study as a whole: A shared barcode on identical TCR molecules could lead to underestimated sizes for highly expanded clones.

TCRdb redid the calling of the PCR reads with MiXCR, one entry per CDR3 protein. The sample includes under 350,000 distinct CDR3 sequences, about 23% of them seen just once. The sequenced sample was naive CD8+ T cells from blood, with Jurkat cell RNA spiked in. Sample subset: FACS-sorted CD8+CD4-CCR7+CD45RA+ naive T cells. This clonotype originated in a human donor in good health. Some libraries in this study had Jurkat cell RNA spiked in.

The CDR3 nucleotides are TGTGCCACCTCCATGGGGTCCTCTGGAAACACCATATATTTT. It yields the protein CATSMGSSGNTIYF. The chain joins TRBV19 to TRBJ1-3; D unclear. The CDR3 length is 14 residues. V was clipped by 10 bases and J by 0 bases, with 13 bases between them. Germline lookup yields CDR1 LNHDA and CDR2 SQIVND (reference sequence).